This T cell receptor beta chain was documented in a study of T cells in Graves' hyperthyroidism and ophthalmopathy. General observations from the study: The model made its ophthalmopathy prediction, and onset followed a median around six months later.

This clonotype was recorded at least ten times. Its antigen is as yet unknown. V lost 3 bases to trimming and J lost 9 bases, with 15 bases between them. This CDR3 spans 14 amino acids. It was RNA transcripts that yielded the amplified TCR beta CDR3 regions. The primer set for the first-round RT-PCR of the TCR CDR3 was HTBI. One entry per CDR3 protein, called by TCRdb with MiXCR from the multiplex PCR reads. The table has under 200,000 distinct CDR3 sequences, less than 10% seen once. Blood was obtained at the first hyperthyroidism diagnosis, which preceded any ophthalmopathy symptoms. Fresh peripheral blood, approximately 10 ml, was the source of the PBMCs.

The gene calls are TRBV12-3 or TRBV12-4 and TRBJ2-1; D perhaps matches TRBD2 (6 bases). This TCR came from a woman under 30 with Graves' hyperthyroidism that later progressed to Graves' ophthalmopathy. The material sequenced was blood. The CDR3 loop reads CASSFRRDLGEQFF. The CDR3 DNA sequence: TGTGCCAGCAGTTTCAGGCGGGATCTGGGTGAGCAGTTCTTC.